Below are 24 T cell receptor beta chains sequenced from a single sample in a study of T cell responses to AZD1222 COVID-19 vaccine. Assay used: immunoSEQ multiplex PCR; TCRdb lists only in-frame clones, some missing. The profile shows approximately 77,000 clones, approximately 85% of them singletons. The sequencing here drew on peripheral blood, taken 28 days after the second AZD1222 dose. Receptors originate from an adult who received the AZD1222 COVID-19 vaccine.

The chain is built from TRBV10-3 and TRBJ1-1; D is undetermined. Germline V CDR1 and CDR2: ENHRY, SYGVKD. There are 13 residues in the CDR3. Trimming left V 10 bases short and J 1 base short, with 13 bases between. The DNA of the CDR3 is TGTGCCACCACGCTCGCGGGGAACACTGAAGCTTTCTTT. Residues: CATTLAGNTEAFF.

The J gene is TRBJ2-1, the V gene TRBV11-3; TRBD2 matches 7 bases. The CDR3 loop spans 16 amino acids. In germline, CDR1 is SGHNT, CDR2 YENEEA. V gave up 0 bases and J gave up 4 bases; unmatched junction bases: 6. CDR3 in DNA: TGTGCCAGCAGCTTAGATGGTCGGGGAGGGTACAATGAGCAGTTCTTC. This encodes CASSLDGRGGYNEQFF.

The gene calls are TRBV4-3 and TRBJ2-2, with D unresolved. V shed 0 bases and J shed 1 base, with 3 bases lying between them. This CDR3 spans 14 amino acids. Germline V gene data show CDR1 as LGHNA and CDR2 as YSLEER. CDR3: CASSQEKNTGELFF. CDR3 DNA sequence: TGCGCCAGCAGCCAAGAGAAGAACACCGGGGAGCTGTTTTTT.

The chain is built from TRBV10-3 and TRBJ1-5; D is unresolved. The V gene lost 3 bases and the J gene lost 5 bases, with 8 bases spanning the gap. Germline-derived CDR1 and CDR2 are ENHRY and SYGVKD. The CDR3 has 13 residues. CDR3 in amino acids: CAISESRDQPQHF. CDR3 DNA sequence: TGTGCCATCAGTGAAAGCCGGGATCAGCCCCAGCATTTT.

The V and J genes are TRBV4-1 and TRBJ2-7; no definite D call. Germline V gene lookup returns CDR1 MGHRA and CDR2 YSYEKL. The CDR3 covers 16 residues. The V and J ends lost 1 base and 0 bases respectively, with 13 bases between them. CDR3 amino acids: CASSQVFRSSSYEQYF. The CDR3 DNA sequence: TGCGCCAGCAGCCAAGTCTTTAGGTCTAGCTCCTACGAGCAGTACTTC.

The chain has TRBV6-6 and TRBJ2-5, with 11 bases fitting TRBD2. The junction had 17 bases not matched to a gene; V was cut back by 5 bases and J by 6 bases. The CDR3 runs 18 residues. Looked up from germline, CDR1 is MNHNY and CDR2 is SVGAGI (reference sequence). This CDR3 is CASSHRGLAGGPIQTQYF. The CDR3 bases are TGTGCCAGCAGTCACCGGGGTTTAGCGGGGGGGCCGATCCAGACCCAGTACTTC.

The chain is built from TRBV2 and TRBJ2-2; unclear D gene. Germline V CDR1 and CDR2: SNHLY, FYNNEI. V was shortened by 6 bases and J by 6 bases, with 14 bases between the two germline ends. This CDR3 has 14 residues. In DNA, the CDR3 is TGTGCCAGCAGAAGGGAATTAGACGCCGGGGAGCTGTTTTTT. It encodes CASRRELDAGELFF.

DNA of the CDR3: TGCGCCAGCAGCTTGGACCGGCAGGGTCTATCTAATGAAAAACTGTTTTTT. Its translation is CASSLDRQGLSNEKLFF. The chain uses TRBV5-1 and TRBJ1-4, with D tentatively TRBD1 (5 bases). The CDR3 is 17 amino acids. The ends were cut back, 0 bases at V and 3 bases at J, with 15 bases in the middle. Germline values: CDR1 SGHRS, CDR2 YFSETQ.

The chain joins TRBV9 to TRBJ1-4; 7 nucleotides line up with TRBD1. Germline V lookup: CDR1 SGDLS, CDR2 YYNGEE. V shed 3 bases and J 7 bases; nucleotides not matched to a gene: 9. The CDR3 totals 15 residues. The CDR3 region has the DNA TGTGCCAGCAGCGAATCAGGGGGATTCGGTGAAAAACTGTTTTTT. Its translation: CASSESGGFGEKLFF.

This chain connects TRBV3-1 (or the pseudogene TRBV3-2) to TRBJ1-1; 8 bases fit TRBD1. V shed 2 bases and J 6 bases; nucleotides not matched to a gene: 17. Per germline, CDR1 LGHDT and CDR2 YNNKEL (reference sequence). This CDR3 has 18 amino acids. The CDR3 loop reads CASSQLLGQALLGAEAFF. Written as DNA, the CDR3 is TGTGCCAGCAGCCAATTATTGGGACAGGCCTTACTAGGCGCTGAAGCTTTCTTT.

The chain links TRBV5-1 to TRBJ1-3; unclear D gene. This CDR3 is built from 14 residues. CDR1 SGHRS and CDR2 YFSETQ come from the germline V gene. The V and J ends lost 4 bases and 0 bases respectively, with 8 bases between them. Written as DNA, the CDR3 is TGCGCCAGCAGCCCGGACGGCTCTGGAAACACCATATATTTT. Residues: CASSPDGSGNTIYF.

The CDR3 DNA follows: TGTGCCAGCAGCTTAGATAGACAGAAAGAGACCCAGTACTTC. Its protein product is CASSLDRQKETQYF. V gene TRBV7-9 combines with J gene TRBJ2-5, with a tentative D call TRBD1 (5 bases). This CDR3 has 14 amino acids. Germline V gene sequence: CDR1 SEHNR, CDR2 FQNEAQ (reference sequence). Trimming removed 1 base from V and 3 bases from J, with 9 bases in between.

This clone was seen once. This chain connects TRBV5-4 to TRBJ2-1, with TRBD1 as a possible D gene (6 bases). CDR1 and CDR2 (germline): SGHNT, YYREEE (reference sequence). This CDR3 spans 16 amino acids. V was trimmed by 4 bases and J by 0 bases, leaving 14 bases between them. CDR3 bases: TGTGCCAGCAGCGTCAAGGGGGAATCCTCCTACAATGAGCAGTTCTTC. It is translated as CASSVKGESSYNEQFF.

The chain has TRBV7-8 and TRBJ1-1, with D uncertain. Germline V gives CDR1 SGHVS, CDR2 FQNEAQ. With 5 bases removed from V and 6 bases from J, the gap between germline ends came to 4 bases. The CDR3 has 10 amino acids. CDR3 sequence (DNA): TGTGCCAGCAGCCTGGCTGAAGCTTTCTTT. This sequence encodes CASSLAEAFF.

This rearrangement joins TRBV12-2 to TRBJ2-1; the table's D call, TRBD2, was not checked against the DNA. TRBV12-2 is given as a pseudogene. CDR3 length equals 20 residues. The CDR3 nucleotides read TGTGCAAGTCGCTTAGTCCTATTTAGGACTAGCGGGAGGGCCCGGAATGAGCAGTTCTTC. Translated: CASRLVLFRTSGRARNEQFF.

This clone was counted once. The CDR3 bases are TGCAGCGTGACTACCTACCGGGACAGGGGGAATGGCTACACCTTC. It specifies CSVTTYRDRGNGYTF. This chain connects TRBV29-1 to TRBJ1-2, with 11 bases matching TRBD1. The germline CDR1 and CDR2 sequences are SQVTM and ANQGSEA. Trimming took 6 bases from V and 6 from J; bases not matched to a gene: 12. This CDR3 contains 15 residues. The whole variable domain, remainder taken from reference TRBV29-1 and TRBJ1-2, is SAVISQKPSRDICQRGTSLTIQCQVDSQVTMMFWYRQQPGQSLTLIATANQGSEATYESGFVIDKFPISRPNLTFSTLTVSNMSPEDSSIYLCSVTTYRDRGNGYTFGSGTRLTVV.

J is TRBJ2-1 and V is TRBV30, with 7 bases identical to TRBD1. Germline CDR1 GTSNPN, CDR2 SVGIG (reference sequence). This CDR3 comprises 13 residues. The CDR3 sequence: CASSVGGHNEQFF. CDR3 bases: TGTGCGTCCTCGGTAGGGGGCCACAATGAGCAGTTCTTC.

This chain connects TRBV3-1 (or the pseudogene TRBV3-2) to TRBJ1-2; D is undetermined. The CDR3 sequence is 14 residues long. The V end was cut by 1 base, the J end by 5 bases, with 11 bases between. Germline V gives CDR1 LGHDT, CDR2 YNNKEL (reference sequence). The CDR3 reads CASSQGEGQYGYTF. For the CDR3, the DNA is TGTGCCAGCAGCCAAGGGGAAGGCCAATATGGCTACACCTTC.

V and J are TRBV5-8 and TRBJ1-5, with 8 nucleotides matching TRBD1. V was pared by 5 bases and J by 2 bases, with 3 bases of the junction left unmatched. This CDR3 has 14 amino acids. Germline loops: CDR1 SGHTS, CDR2 YDEGEE. CDR3 in amino acids: CASSTGGGNQPQHF. Written as DNA, the CDR3 is TGTGCCAGCAGTACAGGGGGAGGCAATCAGCCCCAGCATTTT.

V gene TRBV7-2 combines with J gene TRBJ1-5; D is unclear. V lost 0 bases and J lost 3, with 9 bases in between. This CDR3 comprises 15 residues. Per germline, CDR1 SGHTA and CDR2 FQGNSA. The CDR3 spells CASSLANTPNQPQHF. CDR3 in DNA: TGTGCCAGCAGCTTAGCGAACACACCCAATCAGCCCCAGCATTTT.

The chain carries TRBV7-9 and TRBJ1-6; possibly TRBD1 for D (6 bases). Trimming removed 6 bases at V and 10 bases at J, with 16 bases between. Looked up from germline, CDR1 is SEHNR and CDR2 is FQNEAQ (reference sequence). The CDR3 has 14 residues. The CDR3 DNA reads TGTGCCAGCAGTTTGGCAGGGGAATACTCACCCCTCCACTTT. Translating it yields CASSLAGEYSPLHF.

This clone is judged medium-sized (0.01 to 0.1%). The V and J genes are TRBV5-4 and TRBJ1-4; 8 bases align to TRBD1. Germline values: CDR1 SGHNT, CDR2 YYREEE (reference sequence). V was pared by 0 bases and J by 11 bases, with 6 bases of the junction left unmatched. The CDR3 is 14 residues long. The CDR3 sequence is CASSLGQGFDKLFF. The CDR3 region has the DNA TGTGCCAGCAGCTTGGGACAGGGGTTCGACAAACTGTTTTTT. The entire variable domain, with the rest obtained from reference TRBV5-4 and TRBJ1-4, is as follows: ETGVTQSPTHLIKTRGQQVTLRCSSQSGHNTVSWYQQALGQGPQFIFQYYREEENGRGNFPPRFSGLQFPNYSSELNVNALELDDSALYLCASSLGQGFDKLFFGSGTQLSVL.

The chain employs TRBV7-8 and TRBJ2-5; TRBD1 matches at 7 bases. The germline V gene has CDR1 SGHVS and CDR2 FQNEAQ. The CDR3 has 15 amino acids. V dropped 4 bases and J dropped 0; count of bases not matched to a gene: 5. CDR3 residues: CASSYKQGYQETQYF. The CDR3 DNA sequence: TGTGCCAGCAGCTACAAACAGGGGTACCAAGAGACCCAGTACTTC.

The chain links TRBV3-1 (or the pseudogene TRBV3-2) to TRBJ2-2; D unresolved. The ends were cut back, 4 bases at V and 2 bases at J, with 17 bases in the middle. CDR1 is LGHDT, CDR2 YNNKEL, per germline (reference sequence). This CDR3 has 17 amino acids. The CDR3 protein is CASSRIRRASNTGELFF. CDR3 DNA sequence: TGTGCCAGCAGCCGTATCAGAAGGGCATCTAACACCGGGGAGCTGTTTTTT.